A selection of T cell receptor beta chains follows, all from one sample in a study of T cells in Graves' hyperthyroidism and ophthalmopathy. TCRdb itself ran the multiplex PCR reads through MiXCR, one entry per CDR3 protein. The table lists 560,000 or so distinct CDR3 sequences, 46% of them singletons, with 8.2% in the top ten. Sequenced input: peripheral blood or thyroid tissue (not recorded which). The receptors shown here come from a woman younger than 30 with Graves' hyperthyroidism. Each CDR3 is given with its conserved first and last residue. D genes are given only for firm matches. The size of a clone is reported for some rows only, either as once, few or many, or as a class for expanded clones.

J,D,V,size,CDR3,DNA
TRBJ1-1,-,TRBV29-1,many,CSVNGAATEAFF,TGCAGCGTTAATGGGGCGGCCACTGAAGCTTTCTTT
TRBJ1-2,-,TRBV2,-,CASSDRTRGYTF,TGTGCCAGCAGTGACCGGACCAGGGGCTACACCTTC
TRBJ2-7,TRBD1,TRBV7-9,-,CASSGTGGPYEQYF,TGTGCCAGCAGCGGGACAGGGGGTCCCTACGAGCAGTACTTC
TRBJ2-7,-,TRBV6-5,-,CAPRDIKGEQYF,TGTGCCCCCCGGGACATAAAGGGAGAGCAGTACTTC
TRBJ2-2,TRBD2,TRBV10-3,-,CAIRDLAGETTGELFF,TGTGCCATCAGGGATCTAGCGGGAGAGACCACCGGGGAGCTGTTTTTT
TRBJ1-3,TRBD1,TRBV29-1,-,CSVDPTGNTIYF,TGCAGCGTTGATCCGACAGGGAACACCATATATTTT
TRBJ2-7,-,TRBV19,few,CASTSGASHGREQYF,TGTGCCAGTACGTCCGGGGCATCACACGGCCGCGAGCAGTACTTC
TRBJ2-7,-,TRBV9,-,CASSVGVGSYEQYF,TGTGCCAGCAGCGTAGGGGTCGGGAGCTACGAGCAGTACTTC
TRBJ2-7,TRBD2,TRBV25-1,many,CASSEFLAGGPYGEQYF,TGTGCCAGCAGTGAATTTCTAGCGGGAGGGCCTTATGGGGAGCAGTACTTC
TRBJ1-6,-,TRBV6-5,few,CASSYLPAGGASSPLHF,TGTGCCAGCAGTTACTTACCGGCGGGGGGGGCAAGTTCACCCCTCCACTTT
TRBJ1-1,-,TRBV29-1,many,CSVRTLYTEAFF,TGCAGCGTCCGGACGCTCTACACTGAAGCTTTCTTT
TRBJ1-6,-,TRBV19,once,CASRKGRAYNSPLHF,TGTGCCAGTAGAAAGGGACGAGCCTATAATTCACCCCTCCACTTT
TRBJ1-4,TRBD1,TRBV24-1,-,CATSAWDRGVTNEKLFF,TGTGCCACCAGCGCCTGGGACAGGGGAGTTACTAATGAAAAACTGTTTTTT
TRBJ1-6,-,TRBV7-9,many,CASSRKSYNSPLHF,TGTGCCAGCAGTCGCAAGTCCTATAATTCACCCCTCCACTTT
TRBJ1-2,-,TRBV7-2,-,CASSLVAGDGYGYTF,TGTGCCAGCAGCTTAGTGGCAGGGGACGGCTATGGCTACACCTTC
TRBJ2-2,-,TRBV20-1,-,CSADVGELFF,TGCAGTGCCGATGTCGGGGAGCTGTTTTTT